This TCR beta chain was obtained from a study of control samples from healthy donors and cancer patients. The length of the CDR3 is 15 residues. Germline V gene sequence: CDR1 GTSNPN, CDR2 SVGIG (reference sequence). Trimming removed 1 base at V and 7 bases at J, with 17 bases between. TCRdb keeps only in-frame clones here, not all; method: immunoSEQ multiplex PCR. The table lists fewer than 150,000 clones, 80% to 95% of them singletons, with about 2.5% in the top ten. The chain joins TRBV30 to TRBJ1-5, with D maybe TRBD1 (5 bases). Input material: blood. This clonotype originated in a man aged 18 to 29 in good health. As DNA, the CDR3 is TGTGCCTGGAGTGACGGACACCAAAGCAGGCAGCCCCAGCATTTT. Amino acids: CAWSDGHQSRQPQHF.